This TCR beta chain was recorded in a study of cytomegalovirus exposure and HLA in healthy donors. The PCR made use of 60 Vbeta and 13 Jbeta primers. Sequenced by immunoSEQ multiplex PCR; TCRdb stores in-frame clones only, minus some. Found here are about 160,000 clones, 60% to 80% of them singletons; the top ten hold roughly 4.5%. Overall study results and limits: With DRB1 most and HLA-C fewest, TCR association rates differed between HLA loci in a later analysis. As was reported, the HLA-A and HLA-B alleles of most subjects were accurately predicted from TCR beta sequences.

For this clone: What it binds is not known.

The trim removed 3 bases at V and 8 bases at J, leaving 4 bases unmatched. CDR3 length: 14 residues. Per germline, CDR1 LGHNA and CDR2 YNFKEQ. The chain combines TRBV4-2 with TRBJ2-4; 10 bases are shared with TRBD1. The sequenced material came from PBMCs. The source is a man aged 18 to 29 in good health and CMV-seropositive. The CDR3 protein is CASSQRTGGDIQYF. CDR3 DNA: TGTGCCAGCAGCCAGCGGACAGGGGGTGACATTCAGTACTTC.